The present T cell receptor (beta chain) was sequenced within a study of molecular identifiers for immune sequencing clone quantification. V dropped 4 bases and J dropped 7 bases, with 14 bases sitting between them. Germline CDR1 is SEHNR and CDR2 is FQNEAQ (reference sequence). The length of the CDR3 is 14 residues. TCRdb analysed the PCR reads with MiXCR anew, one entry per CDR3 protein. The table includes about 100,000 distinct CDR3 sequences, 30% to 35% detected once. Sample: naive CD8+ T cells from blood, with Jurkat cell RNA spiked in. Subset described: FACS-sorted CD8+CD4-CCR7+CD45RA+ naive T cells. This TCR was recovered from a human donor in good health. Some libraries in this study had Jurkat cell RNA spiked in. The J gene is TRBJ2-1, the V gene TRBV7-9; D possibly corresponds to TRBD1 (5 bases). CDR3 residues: CASSSRVFRNEQFF. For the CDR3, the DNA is TGTGCCAGCAGCTCCAGGGTTTTCAGGAATGAGCAGTTCTTC.